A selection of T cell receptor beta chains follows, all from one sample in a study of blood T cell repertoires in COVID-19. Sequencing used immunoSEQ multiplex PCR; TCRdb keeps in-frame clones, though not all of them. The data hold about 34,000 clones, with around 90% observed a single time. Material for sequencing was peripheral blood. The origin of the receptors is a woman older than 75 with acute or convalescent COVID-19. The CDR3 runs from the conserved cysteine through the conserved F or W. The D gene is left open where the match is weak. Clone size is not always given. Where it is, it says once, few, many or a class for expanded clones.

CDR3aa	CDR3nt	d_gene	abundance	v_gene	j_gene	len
CAWSSSGGPTQYF	TGTGCCTGGTCTTCTAGCGGGGGCCCGACCCAGTACTTC	TRBD2	.	TRBV30	TRBJ2-5	13
CASSEGQGVSNQPQHF	TGTGCCAGCAGCGAAGGACAGGGTGTGAGCAATCAGCCCCAGCATTTT	TRBD1	.	TRBV7-6	TRBJ1-5	16
CASSAPGTGVGNTIYF	TGTGCCAGCAGCGCACCCGGGACAGGTGTCGGAAACACCATATATTTT	TRBD1	.	TRBV9	TRBJ1-3	16
CASSHADRDKNIQYF	TGCGCCAGCAGCCACGCGGACAGGGATAAAAACATTCAGTACTTC	TRBD1	.	TRBV4-1	TRBJ2-4	15
CASISGGAAGELFF	TGTGCCAGCATTAGCGGGGGGGCCGCCGGGGAGCTGTTTTTT	TRBD2	.	TRBV6-5	TRBJ2-2	14
CASSGGTGELFF	TGTGCCAGCAGTGGGGGGACCGGGGAGCTGTTTTTT	.	.	TRBV11-3	TRBJ2-2	12
CASSLGGGPSGANVLTF	TGTGCCAGCAGCTTAGGGGGAGGGCCATCTGGGGCCAACGTCCTGACTTTC	TRBD2	.	TRBV7-2	TRBJ2-6	17
CASSEATVYQPQHF	TGTGCCAGCAGTGAAGCAACAGTCTATCAGCCCCAGCATTTT	.	.	TRBV6-1	TRBJ1-5	14
CASSHGQVAPYGYTF	TGTGCCAGCAGCCACGGACAGGTTGCCCCCTATGGCTACACCTTC	TRBD1	.	TRBV3-1/TRBV3-2	TRBJ1-2	15
CASSLSLGGGDPTYNEQFF	TGTGCCAGCAGCTTGTCCCTGGGGGGAGGGGACCCCACCTACAATGAGCAGTTCTTC	TRBD2	.	TRBV7-9	TRBJ2-1	19
CASSLGGNQETQYF	TGCGCCAGCAGCCTTGGCGGGAACCAAGAGACCCAGTACTTC	.	.	TRBV5-1	TRBJ2-5	14
CASSLDRVRTEAFF	TGTGCCAGCAGTCTTGACAGGGTTAGGACTGAAGCTTTCTTT	TRBD1	.	TRBV6-5	TRBJ1-1	14
CASSENLQGAGNEKLFF	TGTGCCAGCAGTGAAAACCTCCAGGGGGCCGGTAATGAAAAACTGTTTTTT	TRBD1	.	TRBV2	TRBJ1-4	17
CASSLNRGVNEKLFF	TGCGCCAGCAGCTTGAACAGGGGGGTTAATGAAAAACTGTTTTTT	TRBD1	.	TRBV5-1	TRBJ1-4	15
CASSFDRNTEAFF	TGCGCCAGCAGCTTCGACAGGAACACTGAAGCTTTCTTT	.	.	TRBV5-1	TRBJ1-1	13
CAWSKGSYGYTF	TGTGCCTGGAGTAAAGGGAGCTATGGCTACACCTTC	.	.	TRBV30	TRBJ1-2	12
CASSIGGQDTQYF	TGTGCCAGTAGTATAGGGGGGCAGGATACGCAGTATTTT	.	.	TRBV19	TRBJ2-3	13
CASSYYGSEKLFF	TGTGCCAGCAGCTATTATGGGAGTGAAAAACTGTTTTTT	.	.	TRBV7-9	TRBJ1-4	13
CASRSAGYNEQFF	TGTGCCAGCAGGTCCGCGGGGTACAATGAGCAGTTCTTC	.	.	TRBV27	TRBJ2-1	13
CASSLRTVDGYTF	TGTGCCAGCAGCCTCCGGACAGTTGATGGCTACACCTTC	.	.	TRBV3-1/TRBV3-2	TRBJ1-2	13
CASSPWTGIGQETQYF	TGTGCTAGCAGCCCCTGGACAGGGATTGGGCAAGAGACCCAGTACTTC	TRBD1	once	TRBV7-7	TRBJ2-5	16
CASSDQGSNSPLHF	TGTGCCAGCAGTGACCAGGGGTCTAATTCACCCCTCCACTTT	.	.	TRBV2	TRBJ1-6	14
CASSYYGRGGRNEQFF	TGTGCCAGCAGTTACTATGGGCGGGGGGGACGGAATGAGCAGTTCTTC	TRBD2	.	TRBV6-5	TRBJ2-1	16
CSASQDYGYTF	TGCAGTGCTAGCCAGGACTATGGCTACACCTTC	.	.	TRBV20-1	TRBJ1-2	11
CASSPRVGVHQPQHF	TGTGCCAGCAGCCCTCGTGTAGGGGTCCATCAGCCCCAGCATTTT	.	.	TRBV3-1/TRBV3-2	TRBJ1-5	15
CASSSVTDRYGYTF	TGTGCCAGCAGCTCCGTGACAGATCGGTATGGCTACACCTTC	.	.	TRBV5-4	TRBJ1-2	14
CASSFGGGEGQPQHF	TGTGCCAGCAGCTTCGGCGGGGGGGAGGGTCAGCCCCAGCATTTT	.	.	TRBV7-8	TRBJ1-5	15
CASSLGLAGGQETQYF	TGTGCCAGCAGCTTAGGACTAGCGGGGGGACAAGAGACCCAGTACTTC	TRBD2	.	TRBV7-2	TRBJ2-5	16
CASGLQAQGVYEQYF	TGTGCCAGCGGCCTACAGGCCCAGGGCGTATACGAGCAGTACTTC	.	.	TRBV7-2	TRBJ2-7	15
CASKAPGQGMIGVSQPQHF	TGTGCCAGTAAAGCCCCAGGACAGGGCATGATCGGCGTCAGTCAGCCCCAGCATTTT	TRBD1	.	TRBV19	TRBJ1-5	19
CAWVEQSSGNTIYF	TGTGCCTGGGTGGAACAGAGCTCTGGAAACACCATATATTTT	.	.	TRBV30	TRBJ1-3	14
CASSRTGGEDQPQHF	TGTGCCAGTAGCCGGACAGGGGGAGAGGATCAGCCCCAGCATTTT	TRBD1	.	TRBV19	TRBJ1-5	15
CASSLIRETEAFF	TGTGCCAGCAGCTTAATCCGGGAAACTGAAGCTTTCTTT	.	.	TRBV7-3	TRBJ1-1	13
CASSLQEGAGNTIYF	TGTGCCAGCAGTCTTCAGGAGGGAGCTGGAAACACCATATATTTT	.	.	TRBV9	TRBJ1-3	15
CAWDTGGSGNTIYF	TGTGCCTGGGATACAGGGGGCTCTGGAAACACCATATATTTT	TRBD1	.	TRBV30	TRBJ1-3	14
CASSPQGANQPQHF	TGTGCCAGCTCACCACAGGGGGCAAATCAGCCCCAGCATTTT	TRBD1	.	TRBV18	TRBJ1-5	14
CARGGGRETQYF	TGTGCCCGCGGGGGGGGGAGAGAGACCCAGTACTTC	TRBD2	once	TRBV2	TRBJ2-5	12
CASSQEPGLAGGLGYNEQFF	TGTGCCAGCAGCCAAGAGCCGGGACTAGCGGGGGGGCTGGGGTACAATGAGCAGTTCTTC	TRBD2	.	TRBV4-2	TRBJ2-1	20
CAWSAWTEINEQYF	TGTGCCTGGAGTGCGTGGACAGAAATTAACGAGCAGTACTTC	.	.	TRBV30	TRBJ2-7	14
CASSLRGGTDTQYF	TGTGCCAGCAGCTTAAGGGGTGGCACAGATACGCAGTATTTT	.	.	TRBV7-9	TRBJ2-3	14
CACSSGRNEKLFF	TGTGCCTGCTCCTCAGGGAGGAATGAAAAACTGTTTTTT	.	.	TRBV30	TRBJ1-4	13
CATGQGAVQPQHF	TGTGCCACCGGACAGGGGGCAGTTCAGCCCCAGCATTTT	TRBD1	once	TRBV6-5	TRBJ1-5	13
CASSLVPGVRNEQYF	TGCGCCAGCAGCTTGGTACCCGGGGTGAGAAACGAGCAGTACTTC	.	.	TRBV5-1	TRBJ2-7	15
CASSHQGQGDTQYF	TGTGCCAGCAGCCATCAGGGTCAGGGGGATACGCAGTATTTT	.	.	TRBV5-8	TRBJ2-3	14
CASSSFRQGFQETQYF	TGTGCCAGCAGCTCTTTCCGACAGGGCTTCCAAGAGACCCAGTACTTC	TRBD1	.	TRBV11-2	TRBJ2-5	16
CASSIWGGGRTGANVLTF	TGTGCCAGTAGTATTTGGGGGGGCGGAAGGACTGGGGCCAACGTCCTGACTTTC	.	.	TRBV19	TRBJ2-6	18
CASSAGLGAPLHF	TGTGCCAGCAGCGCGGGGTTAGGAGCACCCCTCCACTTT	.	.	TRBV11-1	TRBJ1-6	13
CASSIRQDEKLFF	TGTGCCAGCAGCATCCGACAGGATGAAAAACTGTTTTTT	.	.	TRBV7-9	TRBJ1-4	13
CASTRQTENTEAFF	TGTGCCAGCACCAGACAGACAGAGAACACTGAAGCTTTCTTT	.	.	TRBV6-5	TRBJ1-1	14
CASSIARTSGGYEQYF	TGTGCCAGTAGTATAGCCCGGACTAGCGGGGGTTACGAGCAGTACTTC	TRBD2	.	TRBV19	TRBJ2-7	16
CASSALPGFFAEAFF	TGTGCCAGCAGCGCCCTCCCGGGGTTCTTTGCTGAAGCTTTCTTT	.	few	TRBV21-1	TRBJ1-1	15
CASSSERLAGGRTYSSTDTQYF	TGTGCCAGCAGCTCTGAAAGACTAGCGGGGGGCCGAACTTACAGTAGCACAGATACGCAGTATTTT	TRBD2	.	TRBV6-6	TRBJ2-3	22
CASRDRVSEKLFF	TGTGCCAGTAGGGACAGGGTTTCAGAAAAACTGTTTTTT	TRBD1	.	TRBV19	TRBJ1-4	13
CASSFGPTADTQYF	TGTGCCAGCAGCTTTGGACCGACAGCAGATACGCAGTATTTT	.	.	TRBV7-2	TRBJ2-3	14
CASSAREASGYTF	TGTGCCAGCAGCGCCAGGGAAGCTAGTGGCTACACCTTC	.	.	TRBV6-5	TRBJ1-2	13
CAWTAGQETQYF	TGTGCCTGGACAGCGGGGCAAGAGACCCAGTACTTC	TRBD2	.	TRBV30	TRBJ2-5	12
CASKGNHEQYF	TGTGCCAGTAAGGGGAACCACGAGCAGTACTTC	.	.	TRBV21-1	TRBJ2-7	11